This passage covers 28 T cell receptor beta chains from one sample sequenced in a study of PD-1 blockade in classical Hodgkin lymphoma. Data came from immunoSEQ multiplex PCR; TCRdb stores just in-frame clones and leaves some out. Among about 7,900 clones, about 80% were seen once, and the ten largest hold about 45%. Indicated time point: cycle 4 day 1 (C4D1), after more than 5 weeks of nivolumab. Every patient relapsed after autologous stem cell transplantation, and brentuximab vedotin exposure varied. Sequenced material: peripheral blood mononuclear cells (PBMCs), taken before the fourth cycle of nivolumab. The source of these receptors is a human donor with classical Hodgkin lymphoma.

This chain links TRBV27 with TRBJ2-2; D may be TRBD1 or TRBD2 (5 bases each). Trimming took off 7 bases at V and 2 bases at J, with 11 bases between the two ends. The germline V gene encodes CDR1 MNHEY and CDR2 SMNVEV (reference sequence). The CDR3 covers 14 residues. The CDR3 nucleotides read TGTGCCAGCAAACTAGGGGTTAACACCGGGGAGCTGTTTTTT. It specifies CASKLGVNTGELFF.

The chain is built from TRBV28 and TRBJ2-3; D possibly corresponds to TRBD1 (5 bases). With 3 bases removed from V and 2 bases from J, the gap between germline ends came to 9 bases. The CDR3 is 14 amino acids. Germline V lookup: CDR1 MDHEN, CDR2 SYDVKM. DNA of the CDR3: TGTGCCAGCAGTTTTAGGGGAACCACAGATACGCAGTATTTT. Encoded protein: CASSFRGTTDTQYF. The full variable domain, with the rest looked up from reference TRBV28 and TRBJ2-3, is DVKVTQSSRYLVKRTGEKVFLECVQDMDHENMFWYRQDPGLGLRLIYFSYDVKMKEKGDIPEGYSVSREKKERFSLILESASTNQTSMYLCASSFRGTTDTQYFGPGTRLTVL.

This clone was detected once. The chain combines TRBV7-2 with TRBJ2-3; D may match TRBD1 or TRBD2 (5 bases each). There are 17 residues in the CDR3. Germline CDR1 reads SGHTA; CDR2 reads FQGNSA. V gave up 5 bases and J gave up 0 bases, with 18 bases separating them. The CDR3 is CASSQRRTGTSTDTQYF. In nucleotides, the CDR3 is TGTGCCAGCAGCCAGAGAAGAACCGGGACGAGCACAGATACGCAGTATTTT.

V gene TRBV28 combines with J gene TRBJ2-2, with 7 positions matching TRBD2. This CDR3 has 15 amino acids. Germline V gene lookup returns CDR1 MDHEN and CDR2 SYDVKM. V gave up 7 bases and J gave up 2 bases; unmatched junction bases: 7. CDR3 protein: CASTSMGLNTGELFF. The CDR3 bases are TGTGCCAGCACCTCCATGGGACTAAACACCGGGGAGCTGTTTTTT.

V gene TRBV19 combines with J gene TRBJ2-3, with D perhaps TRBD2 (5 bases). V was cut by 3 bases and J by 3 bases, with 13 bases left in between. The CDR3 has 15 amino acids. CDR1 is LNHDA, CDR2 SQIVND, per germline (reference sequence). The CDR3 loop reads CASSIVGAVTDTQYF. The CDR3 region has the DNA TGTGCCAGTAGTATTGTGGGAGCAGTGACAGATACGCAGTATTTT.

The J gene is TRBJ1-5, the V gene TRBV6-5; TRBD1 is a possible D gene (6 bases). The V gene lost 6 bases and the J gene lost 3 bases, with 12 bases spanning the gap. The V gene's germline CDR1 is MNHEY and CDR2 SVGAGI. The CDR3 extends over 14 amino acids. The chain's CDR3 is CASRGADSNQPQHF. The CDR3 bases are TGTGCCAGCAGGGGGGCAGACTCCAATCAGCCCCAGCATTTT.

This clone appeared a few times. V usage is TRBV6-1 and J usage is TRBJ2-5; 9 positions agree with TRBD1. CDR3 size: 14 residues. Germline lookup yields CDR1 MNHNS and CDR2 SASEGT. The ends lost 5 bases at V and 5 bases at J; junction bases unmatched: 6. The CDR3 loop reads CASSLQGAVETQYF. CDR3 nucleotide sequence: TGTGCCAGCAGTCTACAGGGGGCGGTTGAGACCCAGTACTTC.

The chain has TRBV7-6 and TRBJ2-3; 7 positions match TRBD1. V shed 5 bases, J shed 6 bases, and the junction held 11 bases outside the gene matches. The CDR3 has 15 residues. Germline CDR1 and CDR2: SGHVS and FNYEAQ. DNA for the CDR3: TGTGCCAGCAGCACGAGGGACAGCTCTAGGGATACGCAGTATTTT. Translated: CASSTRDSSRDTQYF.

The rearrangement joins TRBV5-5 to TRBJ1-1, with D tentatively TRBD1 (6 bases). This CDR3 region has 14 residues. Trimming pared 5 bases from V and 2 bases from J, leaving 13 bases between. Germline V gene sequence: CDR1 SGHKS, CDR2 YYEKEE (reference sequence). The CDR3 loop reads CASREQGPNTEAFF. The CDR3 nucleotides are TGTGCCAGCAGGGAACAGGGTCCCAACACTGAAGCTTTCTTT.

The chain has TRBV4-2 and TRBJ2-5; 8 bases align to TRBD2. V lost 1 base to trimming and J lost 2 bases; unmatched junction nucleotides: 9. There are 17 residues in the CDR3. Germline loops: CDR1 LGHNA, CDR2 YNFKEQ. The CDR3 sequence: CASSQGFSGEVQETQYF. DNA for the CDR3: TGTGCCAGCAGCCAAGGATTTAGCGGGGAGGTTCAAGAGACCCAGTACTTC.

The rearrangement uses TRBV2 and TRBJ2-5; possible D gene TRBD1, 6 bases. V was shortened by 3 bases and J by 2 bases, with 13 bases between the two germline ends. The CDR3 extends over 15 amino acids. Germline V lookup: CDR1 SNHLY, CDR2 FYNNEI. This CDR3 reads CASSDMGAEQETQYF. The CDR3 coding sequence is TGTGCCAGCAGTGATATGGGGGCAGAACAAGAGACCCAGTACTTC.

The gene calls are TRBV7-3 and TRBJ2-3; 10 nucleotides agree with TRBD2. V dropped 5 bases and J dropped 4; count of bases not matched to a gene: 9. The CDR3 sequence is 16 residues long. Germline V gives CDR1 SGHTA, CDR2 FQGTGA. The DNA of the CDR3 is TGTGCCAGCAGCCCCACGGGGACTAGCGTCGCAGATACGCAGTATTTT. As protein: CASSPTGTSVADTQYF.

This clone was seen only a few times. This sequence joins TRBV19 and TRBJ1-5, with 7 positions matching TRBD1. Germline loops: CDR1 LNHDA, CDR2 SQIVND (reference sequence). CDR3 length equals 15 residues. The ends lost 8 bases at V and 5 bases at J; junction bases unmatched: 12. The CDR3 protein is CASSPLSTGDQPQHF. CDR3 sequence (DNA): TGTGCCAGTTCGCCACTCAGCACAGGGGATCAGCCCCAGCATTTT.

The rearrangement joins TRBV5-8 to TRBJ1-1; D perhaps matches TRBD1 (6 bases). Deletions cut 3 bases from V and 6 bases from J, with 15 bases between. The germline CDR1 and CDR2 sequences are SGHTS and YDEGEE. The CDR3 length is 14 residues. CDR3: CASSSLADSAEAFF. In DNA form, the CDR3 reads TGTGCCAGCAGCTCCCTGGCGGACAGCGCTGAAGCTTTCTTT.

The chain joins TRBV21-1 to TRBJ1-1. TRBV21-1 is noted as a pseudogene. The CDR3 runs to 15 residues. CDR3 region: CASRGRLATRTEAFF. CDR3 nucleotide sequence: TGTGCCAGCAGGGGCCGATTAGCTACTCGCACTGAAGCTTTCTTT.

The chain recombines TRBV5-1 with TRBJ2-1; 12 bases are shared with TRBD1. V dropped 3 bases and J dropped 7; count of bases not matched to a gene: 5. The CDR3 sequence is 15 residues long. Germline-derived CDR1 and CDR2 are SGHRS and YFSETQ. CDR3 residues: CASSWGQGARNEQFF. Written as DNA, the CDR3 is TGCGCCAGCAGCTGGGGACAGGGGGCAAGAAATGAGCAGTTCTTC.

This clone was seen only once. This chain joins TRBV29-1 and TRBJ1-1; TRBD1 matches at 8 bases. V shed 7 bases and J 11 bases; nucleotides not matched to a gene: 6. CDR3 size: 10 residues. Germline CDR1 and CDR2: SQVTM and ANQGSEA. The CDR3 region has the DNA TGCAGCGCTTACAGGGGGGGTGCTTTCTTT. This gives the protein CSAYRGGAFF.

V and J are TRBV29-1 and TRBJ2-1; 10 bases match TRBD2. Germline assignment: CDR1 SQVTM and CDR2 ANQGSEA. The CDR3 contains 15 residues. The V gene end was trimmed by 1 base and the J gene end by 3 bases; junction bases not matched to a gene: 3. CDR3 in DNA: TGCAGCGTTGAAGCAGCGGGAGGGCACTACAATGAGCAGTTCTTC. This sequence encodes CSVEAAGGHYNEQFF.

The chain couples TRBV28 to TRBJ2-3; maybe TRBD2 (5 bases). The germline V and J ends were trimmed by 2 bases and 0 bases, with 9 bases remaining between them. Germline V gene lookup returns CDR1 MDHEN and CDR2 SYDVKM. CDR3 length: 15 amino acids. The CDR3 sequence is CASSLAGVSTDTQYF. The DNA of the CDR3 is TGTGCCAGCAGTTTAGCGGGCGTTAGCACAGATACGCAGTATTTT.

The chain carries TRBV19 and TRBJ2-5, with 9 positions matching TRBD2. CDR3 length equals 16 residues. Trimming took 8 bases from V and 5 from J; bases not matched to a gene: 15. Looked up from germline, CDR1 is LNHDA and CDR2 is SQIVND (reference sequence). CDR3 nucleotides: TGTGCCAGTGCGGATATAGCGGGGGCCGTAGATGAGACCCAGTACTTC. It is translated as CASADIAGAVDETQYF.

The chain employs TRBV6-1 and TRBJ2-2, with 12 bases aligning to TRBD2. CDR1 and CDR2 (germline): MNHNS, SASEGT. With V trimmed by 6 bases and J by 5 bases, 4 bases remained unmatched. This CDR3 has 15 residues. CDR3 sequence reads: CASRWLAGGTGELFF. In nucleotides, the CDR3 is TGTGCCAGCAGGTGGCTAGCGGGAGGGACCGGGGAGCTGTTTTTT.

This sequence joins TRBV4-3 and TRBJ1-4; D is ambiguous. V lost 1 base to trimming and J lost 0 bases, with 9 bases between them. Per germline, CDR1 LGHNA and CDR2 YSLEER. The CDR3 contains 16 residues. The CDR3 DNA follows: TGCGCCAGCAGCCAAGGAGGGCCAACAACTAATGAAAAACTGTTTTTT. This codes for CASSQGGPTTNEKLFF.

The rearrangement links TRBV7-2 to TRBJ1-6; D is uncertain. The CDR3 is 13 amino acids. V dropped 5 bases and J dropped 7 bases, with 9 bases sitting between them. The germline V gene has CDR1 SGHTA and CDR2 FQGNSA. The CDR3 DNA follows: TGTGCCAGCAGCGCAGGACGGAATTCACCCCTCCACTTT. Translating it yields CASSAGRNSPLHF. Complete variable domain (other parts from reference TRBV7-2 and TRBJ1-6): GAGVSQSPSNKVTEKGKDVELRCDPISGHTALYWYRQSLGQGLEFLIYFQGNSAPDKSGLPSDRFSAERTGGSVSTLTIQRTQQEDSAVYLCASSAGRNSPLHFGNGTRLTVT.

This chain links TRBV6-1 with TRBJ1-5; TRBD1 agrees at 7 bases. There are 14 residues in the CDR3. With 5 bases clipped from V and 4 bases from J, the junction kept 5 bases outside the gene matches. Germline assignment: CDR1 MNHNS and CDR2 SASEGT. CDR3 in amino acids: CASSPGQKNQPQHF. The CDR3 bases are TGTGCCAGCAGTCCGGGACAGAAGAATCAGCCCCAGCATTTT.

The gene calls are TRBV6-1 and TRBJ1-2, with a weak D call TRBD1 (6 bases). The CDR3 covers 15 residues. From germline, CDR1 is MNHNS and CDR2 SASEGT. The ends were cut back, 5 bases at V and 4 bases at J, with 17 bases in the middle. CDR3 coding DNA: TGTGCCAGCAGTACGCGAGGACAGCAGCCCTATGGCTACACCTTC. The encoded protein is CASSTRGQQPYGYTF.

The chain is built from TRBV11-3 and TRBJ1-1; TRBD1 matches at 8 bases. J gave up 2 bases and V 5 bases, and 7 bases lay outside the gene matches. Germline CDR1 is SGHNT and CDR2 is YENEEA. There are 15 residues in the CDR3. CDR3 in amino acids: CASSPGQGLNTEAFF. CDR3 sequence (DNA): TGTGCCAGCAGCCCTGGACAGGGCCTAAACACTGAAGCTTTCTTT.

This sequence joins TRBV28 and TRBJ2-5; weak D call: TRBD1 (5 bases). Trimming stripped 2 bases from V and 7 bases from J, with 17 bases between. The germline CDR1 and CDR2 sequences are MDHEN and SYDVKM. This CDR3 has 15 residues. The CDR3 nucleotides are TGTGCCAGCAGTTTAAGGGGCATGGCAGTGAGGACCCAGTACTTC. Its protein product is CASSLRGMAVRTQYF.

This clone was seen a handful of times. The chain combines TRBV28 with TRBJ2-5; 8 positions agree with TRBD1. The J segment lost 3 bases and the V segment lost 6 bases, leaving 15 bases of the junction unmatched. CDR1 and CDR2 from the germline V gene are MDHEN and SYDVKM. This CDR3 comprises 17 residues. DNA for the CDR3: TGTGCCAGCAGCCTAACCGCTCGACAGGGGTTGGAAGAGACCCAGTACTTC. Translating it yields CASSLTARQGLEETQYF.